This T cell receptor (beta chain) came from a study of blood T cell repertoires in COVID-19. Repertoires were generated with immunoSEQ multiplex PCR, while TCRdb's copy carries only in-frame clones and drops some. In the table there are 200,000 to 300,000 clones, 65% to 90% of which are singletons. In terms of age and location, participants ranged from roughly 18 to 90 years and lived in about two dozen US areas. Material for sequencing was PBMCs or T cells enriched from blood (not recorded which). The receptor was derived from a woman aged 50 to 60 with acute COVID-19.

The CDR3 here is CASSPGTGYSGNTIYF. Written as DNA, the CDR3 is TGTGCCAGCAGCCCAGGGACAGGTTACTCTGGAAACACCATATATTTT. The rearrangement links TRBV11-2 to TRBJ1-3, with 8 bases matching TRBD1. Looked up from germline, CDR1 is SGHAT and CDR2 is FQNNGV. V was pared by 5 bases and J by 0 bases, with 6 bases of the junction left unmatched. The CDR3 has 16 amino acids.